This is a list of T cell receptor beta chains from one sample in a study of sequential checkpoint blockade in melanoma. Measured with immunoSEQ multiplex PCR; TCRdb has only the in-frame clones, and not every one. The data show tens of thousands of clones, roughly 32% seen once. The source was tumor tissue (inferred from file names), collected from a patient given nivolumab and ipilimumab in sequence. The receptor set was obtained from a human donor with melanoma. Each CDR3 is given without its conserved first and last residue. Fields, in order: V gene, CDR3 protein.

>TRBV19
ASSRDNEQF
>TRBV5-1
ASSLLGASIRDTEAF
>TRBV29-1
SVSAGESGAF
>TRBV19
ASSIDRGGNTFMNTEAF
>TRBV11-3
ASTPGGRGSYNEQF
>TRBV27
ASRLKGTGVFYEQY
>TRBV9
ASSVEDATNTGELF
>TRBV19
ASSPQGYSDTIY
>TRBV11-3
ASSWDLTGSEQY
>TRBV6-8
ASSYQASGLTEAF
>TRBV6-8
ASSYRTGVSSGNTIY
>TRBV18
ASSPGTGNNYGYT
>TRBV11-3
ASSFLLAGGDEQF
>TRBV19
ASSPWGTGGNTEAF
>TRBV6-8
ASSVQRGQLTDTQY
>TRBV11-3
ASSLGPGLANEQF
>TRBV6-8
ASSPDLSAVYGYT
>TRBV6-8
ASSDLVGGYT
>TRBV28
ARGSSHQPQH
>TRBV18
ASSPQLPLSTDTQY
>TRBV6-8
ASSYSWDGHNEQF
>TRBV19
ASSIGLGETQY
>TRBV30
AWSVAGTGANVLT
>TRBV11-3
ASSLVRGSHEQY
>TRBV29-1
SGKQGGSEKLF
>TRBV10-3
ASHYQQGLPYEQY
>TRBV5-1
ASSLAGLSTDTQY
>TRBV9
ASGRDMNTEAF
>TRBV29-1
SVGQGLAGETQY
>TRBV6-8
ASSYLGVDYEQY
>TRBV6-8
ASSRQGSYEQY
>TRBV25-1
ASSESGWDEQF
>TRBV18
ASSPRQGSFYGYT
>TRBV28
ASSPRGPYEQY
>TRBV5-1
ASSSQGGGEKLF
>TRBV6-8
ASGQLNTEAF
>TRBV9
ASSLSGTGNYEQY
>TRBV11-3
ASSLIGGSYNEQF
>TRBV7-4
ASSLVEGETQY
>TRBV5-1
ASSWGESSYEQY
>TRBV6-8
ASSLSFYEQY
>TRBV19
ASSIGGTGVKTLGGYGYT
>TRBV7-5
ASSLARIRTDTQY
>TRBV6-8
ASSRTSGELNNEQF
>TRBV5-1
ASSTRQVFTDTQY
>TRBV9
ASNKVSNTEAF
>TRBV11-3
ASSLEQGRQPQH
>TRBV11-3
ASSADRGNTEAF
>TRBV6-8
ASSYEAGASTDTQY
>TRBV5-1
ASSLSGLAGGPQF
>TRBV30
AWSRQDYQPQH
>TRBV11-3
ASRDPAGTHGYT
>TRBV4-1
ASSQDQGRGSSYNSPLH
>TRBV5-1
ASSLISGDTDTQY
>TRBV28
ASSPDRWGGYT